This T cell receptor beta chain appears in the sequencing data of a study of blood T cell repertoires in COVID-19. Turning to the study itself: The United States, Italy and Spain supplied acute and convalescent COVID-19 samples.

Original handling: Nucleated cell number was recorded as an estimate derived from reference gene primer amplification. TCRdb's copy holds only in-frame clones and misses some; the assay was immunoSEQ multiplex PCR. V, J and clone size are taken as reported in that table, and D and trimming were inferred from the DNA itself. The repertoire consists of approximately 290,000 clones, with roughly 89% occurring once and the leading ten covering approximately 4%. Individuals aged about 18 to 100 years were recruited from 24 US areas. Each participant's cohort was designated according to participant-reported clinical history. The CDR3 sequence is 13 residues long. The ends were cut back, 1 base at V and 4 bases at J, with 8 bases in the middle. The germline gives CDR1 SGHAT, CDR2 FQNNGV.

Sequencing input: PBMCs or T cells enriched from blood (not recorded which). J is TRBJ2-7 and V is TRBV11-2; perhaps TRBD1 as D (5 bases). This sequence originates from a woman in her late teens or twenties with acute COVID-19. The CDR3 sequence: CASSLAGKYEQYF. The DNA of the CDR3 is TGTGCCAGCAGCTTAGCAGGGAAGTACGAGCAGTACTTC. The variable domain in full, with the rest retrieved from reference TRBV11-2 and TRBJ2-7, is EAGVAQSPRYKIIEKRQSVAFWCNPISGHATLYWYQQILGQGPKLLIQFQNNGVVDDSQLPKDRFSAERLKGVDSTLKIQPAKLEDSAVYLCASSLAGKYEQYFGPGTRLTVT.